This TCR beta chain was observed in a study of blood T cell repertoires in COVID-19. On the study more broadly: Samples of COVID-19 (acute and convalescent) were obtained from the United States, Italy and Spain. PBMCs, B-cell-depleted T cells, or T cells were the source of the cDNA or gDNA that made up the material.

Per the original methods: Amplifying reference gene primers gave estimates of nucleated cell counts. Sequenced by immunoSEQ multiplex PCR; TCRdb stores in-frame clones only, minus some. The V and J calls and clone size were taken over from that table, and D and trimming were inferred from the DNA. Of more than 75,000 clones in the sample, 70% to 90% are singletons; the top ten hold about 14%. This clone was seen only a few times. The CDR3 runs 17 residues. V was pared by 2 bases and J by 2 bases, with 8 bases of the junction left unmatched. CDR1 is LGHDT and CDR2 is YNNKEL in the germline V gene (reference sequence).

Sequenced sample: peripheral blood. The rearrangement links TRBV3-1 (or the pseudogene TRBV3-2) to TRBJ1-5; 8 nucleotides align to TRBD1. This sequence originates from a woman in her 70s with acute or convalescent COVID-19. The CDR3 sequence: CASSQSTGVRGNQPQHF. CDR3 coding DNA: TGTGCCAGCAGCCAATCGACAGGGGTAAGGGGCAATCAGCCCCAGCATTTT.